The subject of this entry is one T cell receptor (beta chain). Its target is unknown. These data come from a study of cytomegalovirus exposure and HLA in healthy donors. For the study at large: The same platform was used for the 130 or so validation repertoires and the approximately 670 first-cohort repertoires, a later analysis reported.

General study results and limits: Three CMV-associated chains were confirmed in vitro to be specific for CMV antigens.

Clones were read by immunoSEQ multiplex PCR, and TCRdb kept only the in-frame ones, dropping some. Of about 330,000 clones in the sample, about 90% were seen once. Germline assignment: CDR1 SNHLY and CDR2 FYNNEI. Trimming removed 7 bases from V and 2 bases from J, with 10 bases in between. The CDR3 has 13 amino acids. Sequenced: PBMCs. The TCR originated in a woman aged 25 to 45 in good health and CMV-seropositive. V usage is TRBV2 and J usage is TRBJ2-3, with unresolved D. The CDR3 loop is CASTWPFTDTQYF. The CDR3 DNA follows: TGTGCCAGCACCTGGCCCTTCACAGATACGCAGTATTTT.